Listed below are T cell receptor beta chains from one sample, sequenced in a study of human T cells and chemical hapten exposure. One entry per CDR3 protein results from TCRdb running MiXCR on the RACE reads. The data contain some 380,000 distinct CDR3 sequences, roughly 5% of them singletons. Sequenced material: whole blood, taken in connection with sensitization to the hapten diphenylcyclopropenone (DPC). These receptors were collected from a woman between 45 and 60 years old with alopecia areata. Some clones in this sample may be carry-over from other donors' samples. Both conserved end residues are part of each CDR3. The D gene is left open where the match is weak. Not every row has a clone size; where given, it reads once, few, many or a size class.

V gene: TRBV7-2
clone size: -
D gene: TRBD2
J gene: TRBJ2-3
CDR3 DNA: TGTGCCAGCAGCGGGGGGACTAGCGCAGATACGCAGTATTTT
CDR3 protein: CASSGGTSADTQYF

V gene: TRBV7-9
clone size: -
D gene: TRBD1
J gene: TRBJ2-6
CDR3 DNA: TGTGCCAGCAGCTACCCCGGGACAGGAAATAGCTACTCTGGGGCCAACGTCCTGACTTTC
CDR3 protein: CASSYPGTGNSYSGANVLTF

V gene: TRBV2
clone size: many
D gene: -
J gene: TRBJ2-7
CDR3 DNA: TGTGCCAGCAGTGAATTGGGGCTGACTGGGAACGAGCAGTACTTC
CDR3 protein: CASSELGLTGNEQYF

V gene: TRBV25-1
clone size: -
D gene: -
J gene: TRBJ1-2
CDR3 DNA: TGTGCCAGCAGTACCCTCTATGGCTACACCTTC
CDR3 protein: CASSTLYGYTF

V gene: TRBV28
clone size: many
D gene: TRBD1
J gene: TRBJ2-7
CDR3 DNA: TGTGCCAGCATCCCGGGACAGTACTCCTACGAGCAGTACTTC
CDR3 protein: CASIPGQYSYEQYF

V gene: TRBV27
clone size: -
D gene: -
J gene: TRBJ1-6
CDR3 DNA: TGTGCCAGCAGTTTAACACAGGTGAATTCACCCCTCCACTTT
CDR3 protein: CASSLTQVNSPLHF

V gene: TRBV5-1
clone size: many
D gene: TRBD2
J gene: TRBJ2-3
CDR3 DNA: TGCGCCAGCAGCTTGGGCCTAGCGGGGGGCAGCACAGATACGCAGTATTTT
CDR3 protein: CASSLGLAGGSTDTQYF

V gene: TRBV6-2/TRBV6-3
clone size: many
D gene: TRBD1
J gene: TRBJ1-1
CDR3 DNA: TGTGCCAGCAGTTACTCGGCAGGGGGCAGTCGGATGAACACTGAAGCTTTCTTT
CDR3 protein: CASSYSAGGSRMNTEAFF

V gene: TRBV5-4
clone size: many
D gene: TRBD1
J gene: TRBJ1-1
CDR3 DNA: TGTGCCAGCAGCCCCAGGGGGCAGGTTGAAGCTTTCTTT
CDR3 protein: CASSPRGQVEAFF

V gene: TRBV27
clone size: few
D gene: TRBD2
J gene: TRBJ2-1
CDR3 DNA: TGTGCCAGCAGCAAAGCGGGAGTAGGGTGGGGTGAGCAGTTCTTC
CDR3 protein: CASSKAGVGWGEQFF

V gene: TRBV2
clone size: few
D gene: TRBD2
J gene: TRBJ2-3
CDR3 DNA: TGTGCCAGCAGTATACTAGCGGGAGGGCCTGGAGATACGCAGTATTTT
CDR3 protein: CASSILAGGPGDTQYF

V gene: TRBV5-1
clone size: many
D gene: TRBD2
J gene: TRBJ2-5
CDR3 DNA: TGCGCCAGCTCCCCTAGCGGGGGGCCTCAAGAGACCCAGTACTTC
CDR3 protein: CASSPSGGPQETQYF

V gene: TRBV20-1
clone size: -
D gene: -
J gene: TRBJ1-4
CDR3 DNA: TGCAGTGCTAGAGGGGGACAAGTTGGGGAAAAACTGTTTTTT
CDR3 protein: CSARGGQVGEKLFF

V gene: TRBV7-8
clone size: -
D gene: -
J gene: TRBJ1-1
CDR3 DNA: TGTGCCAGCAGCCCGGGGCTTGAAGCTTTCTTT
CDR3 protein: CASSPGLEAFF

V gene: TRBV6-2/TRBV6-3
clone size: few
D gene: TRBD1
J gene: TRBJ2-7
CDR3 DNA: TGTGCCAGCAAGGGGGCTTGGCAGCACTACGAGCAGTACTTC
CDR3 protein: CASKGAWQHYEQYF